The 18 T cell receptor beta chains presented below share a single source sample, sequenced in a study of shared clonotypes between healthy human individuals. Generated by immunoSEQ multiplex PCR, the TCRdb table keeps only in-frame clones and is missing some. The sample gives roughly 410,000 clones, around 96% of which show up once; about 0.32% is in the top ten. Sequencing was done on a sample of memory CD8+ T cells sorted from blood. Subset in this sample: CD45RO+ cells pooled with CCR7-negative TemRA cells. Receptor source: a man in his thirties or forties in good health.

The chain joins TRBV7-9 to TRBJ1-1, with D possibly TRBD1 on 5 matching bases. Germline V gene lookup returns CDR1 SEHNR and CDR2 FQNEAQ (reference sequence). Deletions cut 1 base from V and 5 bases from J, with 11 bases between. This CDR3 comprises 14 residues. The CDR3 is CASSLDGEGTEAFF. The CDR3 DNA reads TGTGCCAGCAGCTTAGACGGGGAGGGGACTGAAGCTTTCTTT.

The chain joins TRBV25-1 to TRBJ2-7, with D unclear. The germline CDR1 and CDR2 sequences are MGHDK and SYGVNS. The CDR3 covers 11 residues. Deletions cut 3 bases from V and 2 bases from J, with 2 bases between. The CDR3 DNA follows: TGTGCCAGCAGTGACGCCTACGAGCAGTACTTC. Its translation is CASSDAYEQYF.

This chain links TRBV19 with TRBJ1-2, with 11 bases lining up with TRBD1. This CDR3 has 15 amino acids. Trimming removed 5 bases from V and 3 bases from J; junction bases left unmatched: 5. Germline V gene sequence: CDR1 LNHDA, CDR2 SQIVND (reference sequence). The CDR3 sequence is CASSVAGQGDYGYTF. The CDR3 DNA reads TGTGCCAGTAGTGTAGCGGGACAGGGGGACTATGGCTACACCTTC.

The chain combines TRBV5-1 with TRBJ2-3; TRBD2 aligns across 14 bases. Trimming took 0 bases from V and 1 from J; bases not matched to a gene: 10. Germline V gene sequence: CDR1 SGHRS, CDR2 YFSETQ. The CDR3 is made up of 20 amino acids. CDR3 in DNA: TGCGCCAGCAGCTTGGCCCCTTTAGGGACTAGCGGGAGAGGCACAGATACGCAGTATTTT. This encodes CASSLAPLGTSGRGTDTQYF.

This rearrangement joins TRBV5-1 to TRBJ1-1, with D possibly matching TRBD1 (5 bases). Germline V gives CDR1 SGHRS, CDR2 YFSETQ. CDR3 length: 16 residues. Deletions cut 4 bases from V and 1 base from J, with 17 bases between. In DNA, the CDR3 is TGCGCCAGCAGCCGAGGGCCACAGGAACGGAACACTGAAGCTTTCTTT. Its translation is CASSRGPQERNTEAFF.

This chain links TRBV5-1 with TRBJ2-7, with D hard to call. CDR3 length: 11 residues. V shed 3 bases and J shed 9 bases, with 10 bases lying between them. The germline V gene has CDR1 SGHRS and CDR2 YFSETQ. CDR3 residues: CASSSGSWQYF. CDR3 bases: TGCGCCAGCAGCTCCGGCTCCTGGCAGTACTTC. Full variable domain (missing parts from reference TRBV5-1 and TRBJ2-7): KAGVTQTPRYLIKTRGQQVTLSCSPISGHRSVSWYQQTPGQGLQFLFEYFSETQRNKGNFPGRFSGRQFSNSRSEMNVSTLELGDSALYLCASSSGSWQYFGPGTRLTVT.

V usage is TRBV13 and J usage is TRBJ2-5; 10 nucleotides align to TRBD2. With V trimmed by 5 bases and J by 1 base, 4 bases remained unmatched. The CDR3 is 15 amino acids. CDR1 PRHDT and CDR2 FYEKMQ come from the germline V gene (reference sequence). The CDR3 loop is CASSRLAGPQETQYF. The CDR3 region has the DNA TGTGCCAGCAGCAGACTAGCGGGTCCCCAAGAGACCCAGTACTTC.

The chain carries TRBV5-4 and TRBJ2-7; 8 bases fit TRBD1. The CDR3 loop spans 13 amino acids. CDR1 SGHNT and CDR2 YYREEE come from the germline V gene (reference sequence). The ends lost 4 bases at V and 4 bases at J; junction bases unmatched: 4. The CDR3 nucleotides are TGTGCCAGCAGCGGCGGGACAGGTTACGAGCAGTACTTC. The encoded protein is CASSGGTGYEQYF.

The genes are TRBV6-5 and TRBJ2-5; D could derive from TRBD1 or TRBD2 (5 bases each). The CDR3 spans 14 residues. Trimming took 2 bases from V and 3 from J, leaving 10 bases between them. Germline V gene data show CDR1 as MNHEY and CDR2 as SVGAGI. The CDR3 reads CASSYRGPKETQYF. The DNA of the CDR3 is TGTGCCAGCAGTTACAGGGGACCCAAAGAGACCCAGTACTTC.

This chain connects TRBV11-3 to TRBJ1-3; a possible D gene is TRBD1 (5 bases). CDR1 SGHNT and CDR2 YENEEA come from the germline V gene. This CDR3 has 13 residues. V lost 6 bases and J 9 bases, leaving 15 bases between the germline ends. DNA of the CDR3: TGTGCCAGCAGTTTTACGGGGACCAGCACCATATATTTT. As protein: CASSFTGTSTIYF.

Turning to this clone: The DNA is left out, because the CDR3 cannot be placed on it with certainty; the CDR3 is given as TCRdb lists it. V usage is TRBV30 and J usage is TRBJ2-5; the D segment call TRBD2 is taken from the table without a DNA check. The CDR3 spans 14 residues, counting both ends. Germline V lookup: CDR1 GTSNPN, CDR2 SVGIG (reference sequence). CDR3 amino acids: CAWSVRGFLETQYF.

The chain joins TRBV28 to TRBJ2-5; TRBD2 agrees at 9 bases. Germline-derived CDR1 and CDR2 are MDHEN and SYDVKM. The CDR3 is made up of 12 amino acids. V dropped 7 bases and J dropped 6; count of bases not matched to a gene: 3. The CDR3 DNA sequence: TGTGCCAGCACTAGCGGGGTAAAGACCCAGTACTTC. Its translation is CASTSGVKTQYF.

This clone has a single count. The chain has TRBV21-1 and TRBJ2-5. TRBV21-1 counts as a pseudogene. The CDR3 runs 12 residues. As DNA, the CDR3 is TGTGCCAGCAGCAAGAATGGGGAGACCCAGTACTTC. It encodes CASSKNGETQYF.

The gene calls are TRBV27 and TRBJ2-7; 8 bases match TRBD1. V shed 8 bases, J shed 6 bases, and the junction held 6 bases outside the gene matches. The CDR3 has 12 residues. CDR1 and CDR2 (germline): MNHEY, SMNVEV (reference sequence). CDR3 protein: CASQKTGGEQYF. As DNA, the CDR3 is TGTGCCAGCCAAAAAACAGGGGGCGAGCAGTACTTC.

This sequence joins TRBV6-5 and TRBJ1-1; D is unclear. The CDR3 length is 11 residues. Germline CDR1 and CDR2: MNHEY and SVGAGI. Trimming shortened V by 7 bases and J by 4 bases, and 7 bases separated the two germline ends. The CDR3 coding sequence is TGTGCCAGCACTGGCCTCACTGAAGCTTTCTTT. This translates into CASTGLTEAFF.

This chain joins TRBV7-8 and TRBJ1-2, with D hard to call. This CDR3 comprises 14 residues. The germline V gene encodes CDR1 SGHVS and CDR2 FQNEAQ. V gave up 3 bases and J gave up 3 bases, with 11 bases separating them. The CDR3 spells CASSFDRQDYGYTF. CDR3 nucleotides: TGTGCCAGCAGCTTCGATCGCCAGGACTATGGCTACACCTTC.

The CDR3: CASSQRKRGSYNEQFF. CDR3 bases: TGTGCCAGCAGCCAAAGGAAGCGGGGCTCCTACAATGAGCAGTTCTTC. The V and J genes are TRBV14 and TRBJ2-1, with 7 bases matching TRBD2. This CDR3 has 16 amino acids. V shed 2 bases and J 0 bases; nucleotides not matched to a gene: 4. From germline, CDR1 is SGHDN and CDR2 FVKESK.

V and J are TRBV19 and TRBJ2-2; unclear D gene. Germline V lookup: CDR1 LNHDA, CDR2 SQIVND (reference sequence). V lost 5 bases, J lost 3 bases, and 16 bases lay in between. The CDR3 covers 16 residues. The CDR3 sequence: CASSLTPTRDTGELFF. Written as DNA, the CDR3 is TGTGCCAGTAGTCTCACCCCGACACGCGACACCGGGGAGCTGTTTTTT.